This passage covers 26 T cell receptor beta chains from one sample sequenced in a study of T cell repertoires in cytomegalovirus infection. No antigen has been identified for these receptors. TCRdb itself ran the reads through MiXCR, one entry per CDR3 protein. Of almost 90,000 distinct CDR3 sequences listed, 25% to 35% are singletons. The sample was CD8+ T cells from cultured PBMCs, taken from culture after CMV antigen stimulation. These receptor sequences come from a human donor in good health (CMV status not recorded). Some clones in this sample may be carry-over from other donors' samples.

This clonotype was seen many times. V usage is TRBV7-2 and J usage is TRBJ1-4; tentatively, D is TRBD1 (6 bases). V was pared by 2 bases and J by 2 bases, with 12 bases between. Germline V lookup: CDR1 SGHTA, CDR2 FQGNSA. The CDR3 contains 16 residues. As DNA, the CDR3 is TGTGCCAGCAGCTTATGGGGGCCCTACACTAATGAAAAACTGTTTTTT. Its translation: CASSLWGPYTNEKLFF.

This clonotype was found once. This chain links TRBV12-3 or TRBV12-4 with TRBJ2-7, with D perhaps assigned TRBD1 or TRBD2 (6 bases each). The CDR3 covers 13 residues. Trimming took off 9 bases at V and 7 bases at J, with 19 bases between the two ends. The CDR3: CASQYSGAWEQYF. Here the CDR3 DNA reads TGTGCCAGTCAATATTCGGGGGCTTGGGAGCAGTACTTC.

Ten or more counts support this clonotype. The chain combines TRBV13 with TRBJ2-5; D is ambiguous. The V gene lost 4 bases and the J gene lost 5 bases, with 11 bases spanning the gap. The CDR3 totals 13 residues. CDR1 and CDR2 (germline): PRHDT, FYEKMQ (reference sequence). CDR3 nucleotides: TGTGCCAGCAGCTCGTTTGTGGTGGAGACCCAGTACTTC. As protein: CASSSFVVETQYF.

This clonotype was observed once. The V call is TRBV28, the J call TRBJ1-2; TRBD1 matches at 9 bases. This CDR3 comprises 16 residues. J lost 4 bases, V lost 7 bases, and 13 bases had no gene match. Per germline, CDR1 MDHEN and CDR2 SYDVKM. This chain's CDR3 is CASTLMGQGGFYGYTF. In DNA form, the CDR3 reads TGTGCCAGCACACTTATGGGACAGGGCGGATTCTATGGCTACACCTTC.

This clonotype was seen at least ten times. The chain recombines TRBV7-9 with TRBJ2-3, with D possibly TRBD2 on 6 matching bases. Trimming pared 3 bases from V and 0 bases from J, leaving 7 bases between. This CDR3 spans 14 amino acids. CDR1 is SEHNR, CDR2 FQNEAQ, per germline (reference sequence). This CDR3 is CASSLEGSTDTQYF. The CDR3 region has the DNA TGTGCCAGCAGCTTGGAGGGTAGCACAGATACGCAGTATTTT.

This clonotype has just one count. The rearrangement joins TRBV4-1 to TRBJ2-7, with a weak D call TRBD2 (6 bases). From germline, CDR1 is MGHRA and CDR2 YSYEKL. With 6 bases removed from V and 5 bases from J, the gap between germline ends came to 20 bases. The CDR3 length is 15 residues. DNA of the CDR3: TGCGCCAGCAGTATTGGGGACTTCCAGAGGAACGAGCAGTACTTC. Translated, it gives CASSIGDFQRNEQYF.

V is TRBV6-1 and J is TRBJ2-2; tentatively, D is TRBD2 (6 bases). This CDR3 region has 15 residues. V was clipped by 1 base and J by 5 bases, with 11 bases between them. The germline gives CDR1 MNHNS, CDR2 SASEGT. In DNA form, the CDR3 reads TGTGCCAGCAGTGAAGGGGCACTAGCAACCGGGGAGCTGTTTTTT. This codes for CASSEGALATGELFF.

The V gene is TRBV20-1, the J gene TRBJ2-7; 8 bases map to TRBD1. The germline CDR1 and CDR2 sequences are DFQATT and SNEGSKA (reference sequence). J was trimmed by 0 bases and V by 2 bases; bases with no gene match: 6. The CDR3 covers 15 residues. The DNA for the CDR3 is TGCAGTGCTAGAACTAGACAGGGGTCCTCCTACGAGCAGTACTTC. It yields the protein CSARTRQGSSYEQYF.

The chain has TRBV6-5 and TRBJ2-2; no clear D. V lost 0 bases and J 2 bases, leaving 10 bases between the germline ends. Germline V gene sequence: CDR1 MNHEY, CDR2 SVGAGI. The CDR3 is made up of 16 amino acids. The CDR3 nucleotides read TGTGCCAGCAGTTACTCATGGCAGGAAAACACCGGGGAGCTGTTTTTT. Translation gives CASSYSWQENTGELFF.

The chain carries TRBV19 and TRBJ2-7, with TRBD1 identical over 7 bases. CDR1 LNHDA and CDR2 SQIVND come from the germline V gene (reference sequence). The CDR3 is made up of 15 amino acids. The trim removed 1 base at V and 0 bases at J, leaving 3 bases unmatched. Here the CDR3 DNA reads TGTGCCAGTAGTATAGCCAGGGGGAGCTCCTACGAGCAGTACTTC. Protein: CASSIARGSSYEQYF.

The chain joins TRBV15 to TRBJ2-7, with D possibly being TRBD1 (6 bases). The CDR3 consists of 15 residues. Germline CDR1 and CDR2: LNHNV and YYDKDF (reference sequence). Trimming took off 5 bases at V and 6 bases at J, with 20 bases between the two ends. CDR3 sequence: CATSESPDSFAEQYF. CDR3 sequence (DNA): TGTGCCACCAGCGAGTCCCCGGACAGCTTTGCCGAGCAGTACTTC.

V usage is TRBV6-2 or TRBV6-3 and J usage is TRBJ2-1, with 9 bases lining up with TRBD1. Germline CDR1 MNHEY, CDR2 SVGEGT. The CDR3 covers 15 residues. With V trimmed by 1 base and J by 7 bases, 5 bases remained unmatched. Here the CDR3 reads CASSYFRTGANEQFF. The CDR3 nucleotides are TGTGCCAGCAGTTACTTTAGGACAGGGGCGAATGAGCAGTTCTTC.

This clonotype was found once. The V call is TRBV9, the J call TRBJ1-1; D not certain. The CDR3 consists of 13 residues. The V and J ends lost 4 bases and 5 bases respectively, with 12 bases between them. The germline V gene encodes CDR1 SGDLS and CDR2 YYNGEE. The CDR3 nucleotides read TGTGCCAGCAGCCCAGAAATGGGGACTGAAGCTTTCTTT. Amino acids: CASSPEMGTEAFF. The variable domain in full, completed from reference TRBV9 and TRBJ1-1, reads DSGVTQTPKHLITATGQRVTLRCSPRSGDLSVYWYQQSLDQGLQFLIQYYNGEERAKGNILERFSAQQFPDLHSELNLSSLELGDSALYFCASSPEMGTEAFFGQGTRLTVV.

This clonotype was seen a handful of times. In nucleotides, the CDR3 is TGTGCCAGCAGCTTTTGGACTAGCGGGGGGGCCTTCAATGAGCAGTTCTTC. Residues: CASSFWTSGGAFNEQFF. This chain uses TRBV7-8 with TRBJ2-1; 15 bases line up with TRBD2. There are 17 residues in the CDR3. Germline CDR1 and CDR2: SGHVS and FQNEAQ. Trimming at V came to 3 bases and at J to 6 bases, leaving 6 bases not matched to a gene.

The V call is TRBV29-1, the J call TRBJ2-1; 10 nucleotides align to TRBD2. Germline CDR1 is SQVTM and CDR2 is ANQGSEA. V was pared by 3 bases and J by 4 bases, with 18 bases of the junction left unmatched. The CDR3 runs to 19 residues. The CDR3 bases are TGCAGCGTTGATAAGGTGGTGGTTAGCGGGGGGTCTAAGTACAATGAGCAGTTCTTC. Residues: CSVDKVVVSGGSKYNEQFF.

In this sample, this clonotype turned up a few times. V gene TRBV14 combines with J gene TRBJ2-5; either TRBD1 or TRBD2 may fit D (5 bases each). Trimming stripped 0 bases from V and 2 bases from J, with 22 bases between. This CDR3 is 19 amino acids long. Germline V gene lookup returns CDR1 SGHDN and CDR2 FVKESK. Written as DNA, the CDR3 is TGTGCCAGCAGCCAAGATGGCGGCGAGGGGCGGGTAGTACAAGAGACCCAGTACTTC. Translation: CASSQDGGEGRVVQETQYF.

This CDR3 is CASFYYGYTF. Here the CDR3 DNA reads TGTGCCAGTTTCTACTATGGCTACACCTTC. The chain recombines TRBV19 with TRBJ1-2; no firm D call. The CDR3 is 10 amino acids. The germline V and J ends were trimmed by 8 bases and 3 bases, with 4 bases remaining between them. Germline assignment: CDR1 LNHDA and CDR2 SQIVND (reference sequence).

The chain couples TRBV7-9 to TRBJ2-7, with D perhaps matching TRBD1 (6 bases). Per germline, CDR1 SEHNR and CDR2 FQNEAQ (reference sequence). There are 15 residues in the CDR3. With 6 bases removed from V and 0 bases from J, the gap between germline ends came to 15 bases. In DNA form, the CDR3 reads TGTGCCAGCAGACCCCCAGGGGCCAGCTCCTACGAGCAGTACTTC. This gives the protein CASRPPGASSYEQYF.

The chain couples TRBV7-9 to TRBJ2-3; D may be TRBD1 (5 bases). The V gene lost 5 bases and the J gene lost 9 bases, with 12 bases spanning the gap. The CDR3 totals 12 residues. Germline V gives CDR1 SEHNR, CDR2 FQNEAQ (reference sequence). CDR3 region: CASSVQDLTQYF. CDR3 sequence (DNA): TGTGCCAGCAGCGTACAGGATCTAACGCAGTATTTT.

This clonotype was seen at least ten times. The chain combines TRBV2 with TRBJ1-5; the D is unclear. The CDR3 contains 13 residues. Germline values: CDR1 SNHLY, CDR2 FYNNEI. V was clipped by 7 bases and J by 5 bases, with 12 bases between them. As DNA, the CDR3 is TGTGCCAGCAAGGGTACAAGGGATCAGCCCCAGCATTTT. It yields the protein CASKGTRDQPQHF.

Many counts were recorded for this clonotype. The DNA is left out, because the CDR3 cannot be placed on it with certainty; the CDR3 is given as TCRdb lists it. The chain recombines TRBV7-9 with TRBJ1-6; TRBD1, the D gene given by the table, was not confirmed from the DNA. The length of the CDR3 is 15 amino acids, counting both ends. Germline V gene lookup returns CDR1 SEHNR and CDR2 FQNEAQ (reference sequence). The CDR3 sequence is CASSTSTGDNSPLHF.

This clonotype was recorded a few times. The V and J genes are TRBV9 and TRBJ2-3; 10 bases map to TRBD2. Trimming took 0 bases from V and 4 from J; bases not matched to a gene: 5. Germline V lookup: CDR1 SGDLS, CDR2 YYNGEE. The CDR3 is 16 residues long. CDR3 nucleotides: TGTGCCAGCAGCGTAGCTACTAGCGGGGCCGCAGATACGCAGTATTTT. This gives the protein CASSVATSGAADTQYF. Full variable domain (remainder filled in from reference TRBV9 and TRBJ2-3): DSGVTQTPKHLITATGQRVTLRCSPRSGDLSVYWYQQSLDQGLQFLIQYYNGEERAKGNILERFSAQQFPDLHSELNLSSLELGDSALYFCASSVATSGAADTQYFGPGTRLTVL.

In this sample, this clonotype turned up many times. The CDR3 coding sequence is TGTGCCAGCAGCTTAGTGGGACTTAACACAGATACGCAGTATTTT. Its protein product is CASSLVGLNTDTQYF. The chain joins TRBV7-8 to TRBJ2-3, with a possible D match to TRBD2 (6 bases). Germline V gene data show CDR1 as SGHVS and CDR2 as FQNEAQ. The CDR3 has 15 residues. V gave up 1 base and J gave up 2 bases, with 10 bases separating them.

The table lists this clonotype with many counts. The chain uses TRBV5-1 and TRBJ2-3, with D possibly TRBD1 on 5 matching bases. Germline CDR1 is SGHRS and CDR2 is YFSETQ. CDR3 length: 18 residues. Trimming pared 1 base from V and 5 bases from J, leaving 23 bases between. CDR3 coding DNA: TGCGCCAGCAGCTTGTCCCCGATGGGGCCCGGACGGGTAGATACGCAGTATTTT. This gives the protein CASSLSPMGPGRVDTQYF.

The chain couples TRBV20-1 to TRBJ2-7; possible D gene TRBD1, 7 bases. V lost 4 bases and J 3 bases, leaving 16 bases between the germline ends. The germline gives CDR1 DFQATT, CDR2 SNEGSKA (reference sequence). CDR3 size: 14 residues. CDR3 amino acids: CSATRDSDLYEQYF. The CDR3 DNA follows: TGCAGTGCTACGCGGGACAGCGACCTCTACGAGCAGTACTTC.

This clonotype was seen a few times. In nucleotides, the CDR3 is TGTGCCAGCAGTGGGGACATCGAGACCCAGTACTTC. Translation gives CASSGDIETQYF. This chain connects TRBV12-3 or TRBV12-4 to TRBJ2-5; D perhaps matches TRBD1 (6 bases). The CDR3 covers 12 residues. V gave up 5 bases and J gave up 5 bases, with 9 bases separating them.